The text below deals with one T cell receptor (beta chain). Its specificity is unknown. These data are taken from a study of CXCR3-negative and CXCR3-positive naive CD8 T cells. Points from the study as a whole: Diversity proved comparably high across both naive subsets and much lower in memory CD8+ cells. When CXCR3-positive naive cells were set against CXCR3-negative naive cells, the former had more hydrophobic TRB CDR3s.

The authors made the TRB cDNA libraries by 5' RACE using UMI labels. TCRdb reprocessed the 5' RACE reads, keeping one entry per CDR3 protein, no DNA. Its listing shows 50,000 to 75,000 distinct CDR3 sequences. The CDR3 totals 14 residues. Researchers reported sorting every CD8+ T cell subset in triplicate, 300,000 cells per sort. The rearrangement links TRBV12-3 or TRBV12-4 to TRBJ2-7; TCRdb outputs TRBD1, but without DNA this stays unchecked. The sequencing input was naive CXCR3- CD8+ T cells from blood. Subset of the sample: CD45RO-CCR7+CD27+CD95- naive CD8+ T cells lacking CXCR3 (TNR3-). The receptor was isolated from a human donor in good health. Some clones in this sample may be carry-over from other donors' samples. The CDR3 region is CASSTRGQLREQYF.